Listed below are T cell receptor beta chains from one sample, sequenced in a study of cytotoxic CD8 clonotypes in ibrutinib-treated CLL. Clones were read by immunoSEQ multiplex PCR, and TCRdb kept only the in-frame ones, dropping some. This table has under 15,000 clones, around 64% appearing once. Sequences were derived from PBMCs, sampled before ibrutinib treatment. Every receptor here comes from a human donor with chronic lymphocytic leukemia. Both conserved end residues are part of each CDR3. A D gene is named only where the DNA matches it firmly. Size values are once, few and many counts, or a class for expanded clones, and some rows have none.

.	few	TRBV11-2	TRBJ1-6	TGTGCCAGCAGCTTAGCCCCCCAGGGGCTGAGTACTTCACCCCTCCACTTT	CASSLAPQGLSTSPLHF
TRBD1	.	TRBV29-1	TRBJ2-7	TGCAGCGTTATGACAGGGGGCTACGAGCAGTACTTC	CSVMTGGYEQYF
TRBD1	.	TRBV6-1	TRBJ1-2	TGTGCCAGCAGCCCCTCCAGGGGGGGCTATGGCTACACCTTC	CASSPSRGGYGYTF
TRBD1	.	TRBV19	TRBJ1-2	TGTGCCAGTAGATCCGGGACAGGTCCGGTCGGCTACACCTTC	CASRSGTGPVGYTF
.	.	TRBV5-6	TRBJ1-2	TGTGCCAGCAGCTTGGCCTTACGCCGGGGGGCGCACGGCTACACCTTC	CASSLALRRGAHGYTF
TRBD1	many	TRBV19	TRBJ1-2	TGTGCCAGTAGTACGGGGACAGTCCGAGGATACACCTTC	CASSTGTVRGYTF
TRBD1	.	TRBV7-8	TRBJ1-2	TGTGCCAGCAGCTTAGCTCCGGACAGGTGGGGCTACACCTTC	CASSLAPDRWGYTF
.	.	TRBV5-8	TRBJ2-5	TGTGCCAGCAGCTTGGATCGGGAACGGGGCCAGTACTTC	CASSLDRERGQYF
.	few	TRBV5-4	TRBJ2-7	TGTGCCAGCAGCCCTTACCAAGATGACTACGAGCAGTACTTC	CASSPYQDDYEQYF
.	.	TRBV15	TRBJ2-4	TGTGCCACCAGCGGGACGGCCAAAAACATTCAGTACTTC	CATSGTAKNIQYF
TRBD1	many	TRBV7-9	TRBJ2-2	TGTGCCAGCAGCCAGGAGACAGGGGGAACCCCCTTACCCGGGGAGCTGTTTTTT	CASSQETGGTPLPGELFF
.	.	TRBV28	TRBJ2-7	TGTGCCACCCGGCCCCCGGGACGGACCTACGAGCAGTACTTC	CATRPPGRTYEQYF
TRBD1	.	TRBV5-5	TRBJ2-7	TGTGCCAGCAGTCGTCGTGGGACAGCGTATTACGAGCAGTACTTC	CASSRRGTAYYEQYF
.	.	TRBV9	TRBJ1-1	TGTGCCAGCAGCGTTGAGGGTGGTGGCACTGAAGCTTTCTTT	CASSVEGGGTEAFF
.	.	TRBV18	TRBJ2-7	TGTGCCAGCTCACAAAGTTACGAGCAGTACTTC	CASSQSYEQYF
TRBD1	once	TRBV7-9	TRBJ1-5	TGTGCCAGCAGCTCGGGACAGGGCCTCAATCAGCCCCAGCATTTT	CASSSGQGLNQPQHF
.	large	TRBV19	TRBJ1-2	TGTGCCAGTAGTATAGATGGATATGGCTACACCTTC	CASSIDGYGYTF
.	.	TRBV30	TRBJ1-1	TGTGCCTGGAGTGGCTGGGGGGGGAACACTGAAGCTTTCTTT	CAWSGWGGNTEAFF
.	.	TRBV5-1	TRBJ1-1	TGCGCCAGCAGCTTGGGGGGGCCCAAGATAGGAGCTTTCTTT	CASSLGGPKIGAFF
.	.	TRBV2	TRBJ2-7	TGTGCCAGCAGTGAACGGTACGAGCAGTACTTC	CASSERYEQYF
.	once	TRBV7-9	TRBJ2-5	TGTGCCAGCAGCCAAACGGAGACCCAGTACTTC	CASSQTETQYF
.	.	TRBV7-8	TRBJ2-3	TGTGCCAGCAGCATCGGACAGAGTAGCACAGATACGCAGTATTTT	CASSIGQSSTDTQYF
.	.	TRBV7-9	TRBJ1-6	TGTGCCAGCAGCGCACTCGGGGGGGCGAATAATTCACCCCTCCACTTT	CASSALGGANNSPLHF
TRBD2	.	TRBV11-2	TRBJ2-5	TGTGCCAGCAGCTTTCTAGCGGGGGGCCAAGAGACCCAGTACTTC	CASSFLAGGQETQYF
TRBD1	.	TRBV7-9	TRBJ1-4	TGTGCCAGCAGCCTAAACAGGGGGCGCGATGAAAAACTGTTTTTT	CASSLNRGRDEKLFF
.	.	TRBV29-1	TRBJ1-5	TGCAGCGTTGAAGGATACGGGGGAAATCAGCCCCAGCATTTT	CSVEGYGGNQPQHF
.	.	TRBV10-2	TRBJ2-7	TGCGCCAGCAGTGAGGCGGGGAGCGAGCAGTACTTC	CASSEAGSEQYF
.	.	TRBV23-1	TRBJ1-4	TGCGCCAGCAGTCAAAAAGTGGACCGTGCAACTAATGAAAAACTGTTTTTT	CASSQKVDRATNEKLFF
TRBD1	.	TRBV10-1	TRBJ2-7	TGCGCCAGCAGTGAGGACAGGGTGGGCAACGAGCAGTACTTC	CASSEDRVGNEQYF
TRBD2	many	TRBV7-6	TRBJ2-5	TGTGCCAGCACCGAAGCCGTATCTGGACTAGTCGGAGAGACCCAGTACTTC	CASTEAVSGLVGETQYF
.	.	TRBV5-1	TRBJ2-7	TGCGCCAGCAGCCAGACTACGCCACGGAACGAGCAGTACTTC	CASSQTTPRNEQYF
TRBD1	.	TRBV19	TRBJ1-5	TGTGCCAGTAGTGTACAGGGGAGTAGGGAGCCCCAGCATTTT	CASSVQGSREPQHF
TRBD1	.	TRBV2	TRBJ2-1	TGTGCCAGCAGTGCCGGACAGGAGCCCTACAATGAGCAGTTCTTC	CASSAGQEPYNEQFF
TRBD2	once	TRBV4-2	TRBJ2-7	TGTGCCAGCAGCCAAACTAGCGGTGACTACGAGCAGTACTTC	CASSQTSGDYEQYF
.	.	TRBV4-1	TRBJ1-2	TGCGCCAGCAGCGGGGCCGGGGGGGCAAACTATGGCTACACCTTC	CASSGAGGANYGYTF
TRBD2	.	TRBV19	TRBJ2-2	TGTGCCAGTAGCCTATCATATAGCGGGCCGAACACCGGGGAGCTGTTTTTT	CASSLSYSGPNTGELFF
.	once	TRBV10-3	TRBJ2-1	TGTGCCACCTGGACTACAGGGAATGAGCAGTTCTTC	CATWTTGNEQFF
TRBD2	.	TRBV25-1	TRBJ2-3	TGTGCCAGCAGTGAATGGAGTAGCGGGGACACAGATACGCAGTATTTT	CASSEWSSGDTDTQYF
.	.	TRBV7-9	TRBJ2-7	TGTGCCAGCAGCTTAGCGCGGGGCAGGGGGGCGGTCGAGCAGTACTTC	CASSLARGRGAVEQYF
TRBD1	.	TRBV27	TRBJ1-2	TGTGCCAGGACAGGGGGCAGGAACTATGGCTACACCTTC	CARTGGRNYGYTF
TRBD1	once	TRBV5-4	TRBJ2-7	TGTGCCAGCAGCTTAGACAGGGAAGCCTCCTACGAGCAGTACTTC	CASSLDREASYEQYF
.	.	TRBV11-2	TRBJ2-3	TGTGCCAGCAGCCCTCCTACCACAGATACGCAGTATTTT	CASSPPTTDTQYF